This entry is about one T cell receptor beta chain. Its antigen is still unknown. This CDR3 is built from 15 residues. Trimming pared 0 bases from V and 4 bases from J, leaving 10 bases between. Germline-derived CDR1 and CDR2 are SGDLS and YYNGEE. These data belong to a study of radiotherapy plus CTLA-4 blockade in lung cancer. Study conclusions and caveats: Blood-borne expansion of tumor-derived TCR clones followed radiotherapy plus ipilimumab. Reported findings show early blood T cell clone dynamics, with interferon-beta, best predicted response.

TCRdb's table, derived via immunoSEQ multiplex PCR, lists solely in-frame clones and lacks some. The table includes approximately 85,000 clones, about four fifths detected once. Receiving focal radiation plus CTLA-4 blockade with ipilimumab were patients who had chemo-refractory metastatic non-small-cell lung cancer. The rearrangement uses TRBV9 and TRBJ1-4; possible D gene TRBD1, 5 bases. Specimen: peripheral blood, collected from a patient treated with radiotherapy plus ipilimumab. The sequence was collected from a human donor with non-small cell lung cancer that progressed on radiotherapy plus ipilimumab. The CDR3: CASSVEGHGNEKLFF. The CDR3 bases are TGTGCCAGCAGCGTAGAGGGGCATGGTAATGAAAAACTGTTTTTT. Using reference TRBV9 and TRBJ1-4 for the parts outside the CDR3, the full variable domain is DSGVTQTPKHLITATGQRVTLRCSPRSGDLSVYWYQQSLDQGLQFLIQYYNGEERAKGNILERFSAQQFPDLHSELNLSSLELGDSALYFCASSVEGHGNEKLFFGSGTQLSVL.